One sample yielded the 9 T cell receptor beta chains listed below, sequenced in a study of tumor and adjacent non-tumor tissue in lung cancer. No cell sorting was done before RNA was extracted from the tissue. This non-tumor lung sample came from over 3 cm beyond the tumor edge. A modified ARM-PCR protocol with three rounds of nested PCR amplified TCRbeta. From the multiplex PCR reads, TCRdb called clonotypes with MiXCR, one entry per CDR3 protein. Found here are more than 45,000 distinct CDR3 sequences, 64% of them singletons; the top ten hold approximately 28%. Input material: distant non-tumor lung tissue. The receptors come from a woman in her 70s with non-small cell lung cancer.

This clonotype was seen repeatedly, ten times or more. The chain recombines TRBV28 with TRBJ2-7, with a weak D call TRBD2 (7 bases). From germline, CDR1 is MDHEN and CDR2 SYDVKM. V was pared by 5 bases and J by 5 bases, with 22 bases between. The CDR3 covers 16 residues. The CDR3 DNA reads TGTGCCAGCAGTAAGGGGGGAGGGCCAAGGTTAAACGAGCAGTACTTC. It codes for CASSKGGGPRLNEQYF.

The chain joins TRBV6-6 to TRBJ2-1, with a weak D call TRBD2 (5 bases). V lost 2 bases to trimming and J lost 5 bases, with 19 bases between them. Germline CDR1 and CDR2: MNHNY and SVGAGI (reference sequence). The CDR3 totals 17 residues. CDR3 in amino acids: CASSYLKRLVGDNEQFF. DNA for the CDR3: TGTGCCAGCAGTTACCTTAAACGGCTAGTGGGAGACAATGAGCAGTTCTTC.

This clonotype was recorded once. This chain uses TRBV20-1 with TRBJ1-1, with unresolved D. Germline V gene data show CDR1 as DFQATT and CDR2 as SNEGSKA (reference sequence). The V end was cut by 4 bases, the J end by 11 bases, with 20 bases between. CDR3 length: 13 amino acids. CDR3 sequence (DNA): TGCAGTGCTACCCACGGGTCGTTCATCTTGGCTTTCTTT. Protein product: CSATHGSFILAFF.

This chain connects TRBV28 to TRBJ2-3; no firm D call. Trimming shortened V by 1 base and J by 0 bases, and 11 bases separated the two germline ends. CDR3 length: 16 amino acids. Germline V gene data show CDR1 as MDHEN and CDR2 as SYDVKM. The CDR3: CASSLSSAMSTDTQYF. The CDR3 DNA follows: TGTGCCAGCAGTTTATCCTCAGCGATGAGCACAGATACGCAGTATTTT.

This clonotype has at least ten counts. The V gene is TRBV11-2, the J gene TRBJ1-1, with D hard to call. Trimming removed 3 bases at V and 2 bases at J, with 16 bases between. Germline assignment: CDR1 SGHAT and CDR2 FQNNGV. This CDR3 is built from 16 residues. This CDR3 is CASSFGWSGYNTEAFF. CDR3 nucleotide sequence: TGTGCCAGCAGCTTCGGTTGGTCGGGGTACAACACTGAAGCTTTCTTT.

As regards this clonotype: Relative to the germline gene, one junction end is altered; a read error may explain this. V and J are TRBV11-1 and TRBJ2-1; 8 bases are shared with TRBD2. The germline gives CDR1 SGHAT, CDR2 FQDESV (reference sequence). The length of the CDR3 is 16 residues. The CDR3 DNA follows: TGTGCCAACAGTTTAGCCCTAGCGGGCCTGTACAATGGGCAGTTCTTC. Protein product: CANSLALAGLYNGQFF.

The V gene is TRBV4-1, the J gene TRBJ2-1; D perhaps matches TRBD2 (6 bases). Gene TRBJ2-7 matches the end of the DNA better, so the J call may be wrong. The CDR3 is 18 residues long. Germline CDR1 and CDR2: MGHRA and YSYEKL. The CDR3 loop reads CASSQDLELAGTHKEQYF. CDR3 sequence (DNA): TGCGCCAGCAGCCAAGATCTAGAGCTAGCAGGGACTCACAAAGAGCAGTACTTC.

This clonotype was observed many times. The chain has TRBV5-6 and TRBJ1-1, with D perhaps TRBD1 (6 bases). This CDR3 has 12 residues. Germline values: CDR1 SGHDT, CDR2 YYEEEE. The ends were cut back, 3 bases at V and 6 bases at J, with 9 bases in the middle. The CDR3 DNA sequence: TGTGCCAGCAGCTGGGGACACTCTGAAGCTTTCTTT. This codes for CASSWGHSEAFF.

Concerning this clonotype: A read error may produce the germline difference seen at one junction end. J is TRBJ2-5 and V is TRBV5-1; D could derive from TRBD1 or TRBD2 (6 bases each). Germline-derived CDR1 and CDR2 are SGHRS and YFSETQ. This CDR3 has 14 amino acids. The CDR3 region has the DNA TGCGCAAGCAGCGGATCGAACAGGGAGGAGACCAAGTATTTC. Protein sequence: CASSGSNREETKYF.